This paragraph covers one T cell receptor beta chain sequence. The antigen is not known. This CDR3 spans 15 amino acids. V lost 3 bases, J lost 4 bases, and 12 bases lay in between. Germline CDR1 and CDR2: LNHDA and SQIVND (reference sequence). This sample stems from a study of T cell responses to AZD1222 COVID-19 vaccine. About the study: Second-dose intervals of approximately 4 or approximately 12 weeks were pooled. Points from the study as a whole: Just five or six AZD1222 recipients were seropositive at baseline. The study reported that nearly half of spike-specific TCRs target unmutated variant regions.

Data came from immunoSEQ multiplex PCR; TCRdb stores just in-frame clones and leaves some out. Among 65,000 to 70,000 clones listed, approximately 91% were seen once. The origin of this receptor is an adult in good health. V usage is TRBV19 and J usage is TRBJ2-2; the D gene is possibly TRBD1 (5 bases). The sequences come from peripheral blood, collected on day 0 of AZD1222 vaccination. The CDR3 DNA is TGTGCCAGTAGTATGGGGCTTGCAACCACCGGGGAGCTGTTTTTT. This encodes CASSMGLATTGELFF.